This record looks at one TCR beta chain sequence and its context. As originally analysed: It was from reference gene primer amplification that nucleated cell counts were estimated. Repertoires were generated with immunoSEQ multiplex PCR, while TCRdb's copy carries only in-frame clones and drops some. The V and J calls and the clone size are those of that table, but D and trimming were determined from the DNA. The repertoire holds fewer than 90,000 clones, with more than 70% as singletons. Germline V gene sequence: CDR1 KGHSH, CDR2 LQKENI. The ends lost 4 bases at V and 4 bases at J; junction bases unmatched: 20. The CDR3 has 20 amino acids. This record comes from a study of blood T cell repertoires in COVID-19.

Sequenced material: peripheral blood. The V call is TRBV18, the J call TRBJ2-5; 11 bases fit TRBD2. This receptor was identified in a man aged 60-69 years with acute or convalescent COVID-19. CDR3 in DNA: TGTGCCAGCTCACTCCGCCCGCTAGCGGGGGGCGAGGTAATTCGAGAGACCCAGTACTTC. This translates into CASSLRPLAGGEVIRETQYF.